This T cell receptor (beta chain) was sequenced for a study of response to subunit inactivated influenza vaccine. Study-level findings and limits: It was the authors' suggestion that each seasonal influenza vaccination recruits few new T cells.

TCRdb passed the RT-PCR reads through MiXCR, listing each CDR3 protein once. The sample has a few hundred thousand distinct CDR3 sequences; approximately 7.2% are singletons. This clonotype was counted a few times. Its antigen is undetermined. Trimming shortened V by 6 bases and J by 10 bases, and 16 bases separated the two germline ends. The germline gives CDR1 KGHSH, CDR2 LQKENI. This CDR3 contains 14 residues. The source of this sequence is a man between 50 and 75 years old who received an inactivated influenza vaccine. The specimen was PBMCs from blood, collected less than 25 months after vaccination. The J gene is TRBJ1-6, the V gene TRBV18; D possibly corresponds to TRBD1 (6 bases). CDR3 residues: CASSTDSVASPLHF. The CDR3 DNA is TGTGCCAGCTCGACGGACAGCGTGGCATCACCCCTCCACTTT.